This TCR beta chain was recovered during a study of neoadjuvant anti-PD-1 for oral cavity cancer. Study in general: Before surgery, most patients got three to four biweekly 3 mg/kg nivolumab doses. Around day 43, patients without progression received a fourth nivolumab dose before surgery.

Measured with immunoSEQ multiplex PCR; TCRdb has only the in-frame clones, and not every one. The sample lists about 81,000 clones, roughly four fifths occurring once. CDR1 and CDR2 (germline): MNHEY, SMNVEV (reference sequence). The J segment lost 6 bases and the V segment lost 4 bases, leaving 5 bases of the junction unmatched. This CDR3 has 13 residues. These newly diagnosed stage II-IVA oral cavity squamous cell carcinoma patients had no prior systemic or radiation treatment. PBMCs were not maintained or expanded in culture before analysis. The sequences come from PBMCs, collected before nivolumab (anti-PD-1) treatment. The clonotype was recovered from a person aged 40-85 years with oral cavity squamous cell carcinoma. The chain joins TRBV27 to TRBJ2-7, with 8 nucleotides matching TRBD1. As DNA, the CDR3 is TGTGCCAGCAGTTGGACAGGGTTGGGCGAGCAGTACTTC. Protein sequence: CASSWTGLGEQYF.